A selection of T cell receptor beta chains follows, all from one sample in a study of blood T cell repertoires in COVID-19. Using immunoSEQ multiplex PCR, the repertoire was profiled, and TCRdb retains in-frame clones only, with some absent. The repertoire consists of roughly 130,000 clones, with approximately 80% occurring once and the leading ten covering over 9%. The sample was peripheral blood. Every receptor here comes from an older woman with acute or convalescent COVID-19. CDR3s leave out the opening cysteine and the closing phenylalanine or tryptophan.

v_gene	j_gene	CDR3aa
TRBV3-1/TRBV3-2	TRBJ1-1	ASSQDQPHINTEAF
TRBV12-5	TRBJ2-7	ASAIHYEQY
TRBV2	TRBJ2-7	ASSEGWGAGGNEQY
TRBV11-2	TRBJ2-6	ASSRTGYGANVLT
TRBV6-1	TRBJ1-1	ASSERQGGTEAF
TRBV5-1	TRBJ1-2	ASSLRQGFSIGYT
TRBV3-1/TRBV3-2	TRBJ1-3	ASSLRGESK
TRBV3-1/TRBV3-2	TRBJ1-2	ASSHRDFYNGYT
TRBV24-1	TRBJ2-5	ATSDPGQLKETQY
TRBV30	TRBJ1-1	AWSRQGGTEAF